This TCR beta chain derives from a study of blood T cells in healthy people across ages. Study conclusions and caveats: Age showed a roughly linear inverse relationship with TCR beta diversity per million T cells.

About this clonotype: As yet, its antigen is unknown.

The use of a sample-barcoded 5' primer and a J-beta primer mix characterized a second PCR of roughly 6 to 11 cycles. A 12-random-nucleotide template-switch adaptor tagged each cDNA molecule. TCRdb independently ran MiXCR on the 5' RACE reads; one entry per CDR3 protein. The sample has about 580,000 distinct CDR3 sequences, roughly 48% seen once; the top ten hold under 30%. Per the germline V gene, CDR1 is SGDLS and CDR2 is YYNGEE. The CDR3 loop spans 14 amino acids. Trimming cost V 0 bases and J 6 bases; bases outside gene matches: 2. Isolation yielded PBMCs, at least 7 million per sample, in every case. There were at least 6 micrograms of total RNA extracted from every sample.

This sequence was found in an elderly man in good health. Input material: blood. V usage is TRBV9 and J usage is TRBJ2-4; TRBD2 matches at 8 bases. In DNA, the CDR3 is TGTGCCAGCAGCGTAGACAGCGGGAGAAACATTCAGTACTTC. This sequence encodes CASSVDSGRNIQYF.